Listed here are 8 T cell receptor beta chains from one sample, sequenced in a study of a mutant IDH1 vaccine in newly diagnosed glioma. Assay used: immunoSEQ multiplex PCR; TCRdb lists only in-frame clones, some missing. The sample carries roughly 70,000 clones, approximately 86% recorded once. Regarding time point: baseline, week 1 (first vaccination visit). Treatment defined: pre-vaccination baseline after standard-of-care therapy. The sequences come from PBMCs, collected from a glioma patient treated with radiotherapy, temozolomide or both. These receptors came from a man aged 30 to 45 with glioma.

The chain couples TRBV10-2 to TRBJ2-7, with 7 bases that match TRBD1. From germline, CDR1 is WSHSY and CDR2 SAAADI. V trimming: 0 bases; J trimming: 6 bases; junction bases outside the gene matches: 5. This CDR3 has 14 residues. The CDR3 coding sequence is TGCGCCAGCAGTGAGTCACAGGGGCTTGTCGAGCAGTACTTC. Protein product: CASSESQGLVEQYF.

The chain employs TRBV27 and TRBJ2-1; weak D call: TRBD1 (5 bases). Germline V gene data show CDR1 as MNHEY and CDR2 as SMNVEV (reference sequence). CDR3 length: 15 amino acids. V lost 4 bases and J 2 bases, leaving 12 bases between the germline ends. CDR3 DNA: TGTGCCAGCAGTTCCCTATTGGACACCTACAATGAGCAGTTCTTC. It codes for CASSSLLDTYNEQFF.

The gene calls are TRBV19 and TRBJ1-2, with 10 bases matching TRBD1. The germline CDR1 and CDR2 sequences are LNHDA and SQIVND (reference sequence). After removal of 10 bases from V and 3 bases from J, the junction contained 11 bases not matched to a gene. The CDR3 consists of 15 residues. For the CDR3, the DNA is TGTGCCACCTCCCGGGACAGGGGCGGAGACTATGGCTACACCTTC. It yields the protein CATSRDRGGDYGYTF. Looking up the rest from reference TRBV19 and TRBJ1-2 gives the full variable domain: DGGITQSPKYLFRKEGQNVTLSCEQNLNHDAMYWYRQDPGQGLRLIYYSQIVNDFQKGDIAEGYSVSREKKESFPLTVTSAQKNPTAFYLCATSRDRGGDYGYTFGSGTRLTVV.

V usage is TRBV30 and J usage is TRBJ1-6; D call uncertain. Trimming left V 2 bases short and J 6 bases short, with 8 bases between. The V gene's germline CDR1 is GTSNPN and CDR2 SVGIG (reference sequence). The length of the CDR3 is 13 residues. CDR3 sequence (DNA): TGTGCCTGGAGTCCTCGTTCTAATTCACCCCTCCACTTT. Its translation: CAWSPRSNSPLHF.

This clone turned up a few times. This chain links TRBV18 with TRBJ1-1; TRBD1 matches at 8 bases. The V gene's germline CDR1 is KGHSH and CDR2 LQKENI. J lost 1 base, V lost 5 bases, and 12 bases had no gene match. CDR3 length equals 17 residues. The CDR3 is CASSKDRAVVTNTEAFF. The CDR3 DNA reads as TGTGCCAGCTCAAAGGACAGGGCGGTTGTCACGAACACTGAAGCTTTCTTT.

The genes are TRBV12-5 and TRBJ1-4; weak D call: TRBD1 (5 bases). Germline V CDR1 and CDR2: LGHNT, FRNRAP. V gave up 4 bases and J gave up 7 bases, with 13 bases separating them. The CDR3 is made up of 14 amino acids. CDR3 protein: CASGSHGTTEKLFF. DNA of the CDR3: TGTGCTAGTGGTTCCCATGGGACGACTGAAAAACTGTTTTTT.

The chain employs TRBV7-9 and TRBJ2-7; 7 bases fit TRBD1. Germline V gene sequence: CDR1 SEHNR, CDR2 FQNEAQ (reference sequence). Trimming at V came to 5 bases and at J to 3 bases, leaving 10 bases not matched to a gene. The CDR3 spans 15 residues. CDR3 nucleotides: TGTGCCAGCAGCCGAAAGACAGGGACGGACTACGAGCAGTACTTC. This sequence encodes CASSRKTGTDYEQYF.

This clone was counted a single time. The CDR3 loop reads CASSSPRAGSKFGGNTEAFF. Written as DNA, the CDR3 is TGTGCCAGCAGTTCCCCCCGGGCAGGGAGTAAGTTCGGGGGCAACACTGAAGCTTTCTTT. The rearrangement uses TRBV27 and TRBJ1-1; the D gene is possibly TRBD1 (6 bases). The CDR3 contains 20 residues. CDR1 and CDR2 from the germline V gene are MNHEY and SMNVEV (reference sequence). Trimming stripped 4 bases from V and 2 bases from J, with 29 bases between.